This is a list of T cell receptor beta chains from one sample in a study of cytomegalovirus exposure and HLA in healthy donors. Only in-frame clones appear in the TCRdb table, and some are missing; sequencing was by immunoSEQ multiplex PCR. The repertoire holds 140,000 or so clones, with 75% to 90% as singletons. The specimen was PBMCs. Source of these receptors: a man aged 35 to 55 in good health and CMV-seronegative. Each CDR3 is given with its conserved first and last residue. A D gene is named only where the DNA matches it firmly. A clone size is listed for some rows: how often the clone was seen (once, few, many), or a class if it is expanded.

v_call	j_call	clone_size	d_call	cdr3_aa	cdr3_nt
TRBV18	TRBJ2-5	-	-	CASSPLGETQYF	TGTGCCAGCTCACCCCTCGGGGAGACCCAGTACTTC
TRBV7-3	TRBJ1-1	-	TRBD1	CASSSPGTGLDEAFF	TGTGCCAGCAGCTCCCCTGGGACAGGGCTAGACGAAGCTTTCTTT
TRBV5-1	TRBJ2-1	few	TRBD2	CASSLASGDSYNEQFF	TGCGCCAGCAGCTTAGCTAGCGGGGACTCCTACAATGAGCAGTTCTTC
TRBV7-8	TRBJ2-1	-	TRBD2	CASSLVEAGGRSGQFF	TGTGCCAGCAGCTTAGTGGAAGCGGGGGGGCGCTCGGGGCAGTTCTTC
TRBV21-1	TRBJ1-1	-	-	CASSKGDRDPMNTEAFF	TGTGCCAGCAGCAAAGGAGACAGGGATCCCATGAACACTGAAGCTTTCTTT
TRBV27	TRBJ2-3	-	-	CASSSTAGPDTQYF	TGTGCCAGCAGTTCAACCGCAGGGCCAGATACGCAGTATTTT
TRBV29-1	TRBJ1-2	once	-	CSVEGGGNYGYTF	TGCAGCGTTGAGGGGGGAGGGAACTATGGCTACACCTTC
TRBV10-1	TRBJ2-2	-	-	CASRVPGELFF	TGCGCCAGCAGGGTTCCCGGGGAACTGTTTTTT
TRBV5-1	TRBJ1-2	once	-	CASSAGTNYGYTF	TGCGCCAGCAGCGCGGGGACTAACTATGGCTACACCTTC
TRBV5-1	TRBJ1-1	-	TRBD1	CASTTTDRVLYLSYTEAFF	TGCGCCAGCACTACCACGGACAGGGTCTTATATTTGTCCTACACTGAAGCTTTCTTT
TRBV21-1	TRBJ2-7	-	-	CASITAGGPPTYEQYF	TGTGCCAGCATTACAGCGGGGGGGCCTCCCACCTACGAGCAGTACTTC
TRBV6-1	TRBJ1-2	-	-	CASSESVLRYYGYTF	TGTGCCAGCAGTGAATCTGTCCTCAGGTACTATGGCTACACCTTC
TRBV19	TRBJ1-3	-	-	CASSQGDSHSGNTIYF	TGTGCCAGTAGTCAAGGGGACTCCCACTCTGGAAACACCATATATTTT
TRBV5-4	TRBJ2-1	-	TRBD2	CASGPLAGGSNEQFF	TGTGCCAGCGGGCCTCTAGCGGGGGGGAGTAATGAGCAGTTCTTC
TRBV6-5	TRBJ1-6	-	TRBD1	CASSNSGTVNSPLHF	TGTGCCAGCAGTAATTCCGGGACAGTTAATTCACCCCTCCACTTT
TRBV4-1	TRBJ1-5	-	-	CASSQDPGDSNQPQHF	TGCGCCAGCAGCCAAGATCCAGGGGATAGCAATCAGCCCCAGCATTTT
TRBV5-1	TRBJ2-1	-	-	CASSPVRAGNEQFF	TGCGCCAGCAGCCCTGTCCGGGCGGGCAATGAGCAGTTCTTC
TRBV19	TRBJ2-6	-	TRBD1	CASSIRAGQGGPSGANVLTF	TGTGCCAGTAGTATAAGAGCCGGACAGGGGGGGCCGTCTGGGGCCAACGTCCTGACTTTC
TRBV7-9	TRBJ2-3	few	-	CASSLGVQGTQYF	TGTGCCAGCAGCTTAGGAGTGCAGGGTACGCAGTATTTT
TRBV15	TRBJ2-7	-	-	CATSRDPTRSSYEQYF	TGTGCCACCAGCAGAGATCCGACCCGGAGCTCCTACGAGCAGTACTTC
TRBV28	TRBJ1-5	-	-	CASSLQGEVQHF	TGTGCCAGCAGTTTACAGGGCGAGGTCCAGCATTTT
TRBV5-1	TRBJ2-3	once	TRBD2	CASFAGVNTDTQYF	TGCGCCAGCTTTGCGGGGGTGAACACAGATACGCAGTATTTT
TRBV7-7	TRBJ2-5	-	TRBD1	CASSVGTGVETQYF	TGTGCTAGCAGCGTCGGGACAGGGGTCGAGACCCAGTACTTC
TRBV9	TRBJ1-2	-	TRBD1	CASSVGGNRGDYGYTF	TGTGCCAGCAGCGTAGGAGGTAACAGGGGGGACTATGGCTACACCTTC
TRBV7-3	TRBJ2-5	-	TRBD1	CASSLRRTGGQETQYF	TGTGCCAGCAGTTTAAGGAGGACAGGGGGTCAAGAGACCCAGTACTTC
TRBV7-6	TRBJ2-3	once	-	CASSLSVVGTDTQYF	TGTGCCAGCAGCTTATCGGTCGTGGGCACAGATACGCAGTATTTT
TRBV30	TRBJ2-3	-	-	CAWSPRGGLTDTQYF	TGTGCCTGGTCCCCGAGGGGGGGGCTCACAGATACGCAGTATTTT
TRBV14	TRBJ1-1	-	-	CASSQEALTVTPEAFF	TGTGCCAGCAGCCAAGAGGCCCTAACAGTTACCCCTGAAGCTTTCTTT
TRBV11-2	TRBJ2-1	-	-	CASSFDSYNEQFF	TGTGCCAGCAGCTTCGACAGCTACAATGAGCAGTTCTTC
TRBV29-1	TRBJ1-2	once	TRBD1	CSVGQGTGDYGYTF	TGCAGCGTAGGGCAAGGGACAGGGGATTATGGCTACACCTTC
TRBV6-1	TRBJ1-5	-	-	CASSDPPNQPQHF	TGTGCCAGCAGTGATCCCCCGAATCAGCCCCAGCATTTT
TRBV2	TRBJ2-3	once	-	CASMLGGAATDTQYF	TGTGCCAGCATGCTAGGGGGGGCGGCCACAGATACGCAGTATTTT
TRBV30	TRBJ2-7	-	TRBD2	CAWEGGGATYEQYF	TGTGCCTGGGAAGGCGGGGGGGCCACCTACGAGCAGTACTTC
TRBV6-4	TRBJ1-2	-	-	CASSDSSSGKGYTF	TGTGCCAGCAGTGACTCTTCATCAGGGAAGGGCTACACCTTC
TRBV4-1	TRBJ1-4	-	-	CASSQDGGTSEKLFF	TGCGCCAGCAGCCAAGACGGGGGGACCAGCGAAAAACTGTTTTTT
TRBV28	TRBJ2-7	once	-	CASSSTSGNPYEQYF	TGTGCCAGCAGTTCGACCTCAGGGAACCCCTACGAGCAGTACTTC
TRBV11-2	TRBJ2-3	once	-	CASSLEGLTDTQYF	TGTGCCAGCAGCCTAGAGGGCCTGACAGATACGCAGTATTTT
TRBV4-1	TRBJ1-4	-	-	CASSQQGRGSANEKLFF	TGCGCTAGCAGCCAGCAGGGTAGGGGGTCGGCTAATGAAAAACTGTTTTTT
TRBV27	TRBJ1-1	-	-	CASSWRGGTEAFF	TGTGCCAGCAGTTGGCGGGGGGGCACTGAAGCTTTCTTT
TRBV10-2	TRBJ2-3	-	TRBD2	CASSEPSSGGITDTQYF	TGCGCCAGCAGTGAGCCCTCTAGCGGGGGGATCACAGATACGCAGTATTTT
TRBV5-4	TRBJ2-2	-	TRBD2	CASSSSGGAPGELFF	TGTGCCAGCAGCTCTAGCGGGGGGGCCCCCGGGGAGCTGTTTTTT
TRBV4-1	TRBJ1-2	medium-sized	-	CASSQYLGANYGYTF	TGCGCCAGCAGCCAATATCTGGGGGCGAACTATGGCTACACCTTC
TRBV25-1	TRBJ2-7	-	TRBD1	CASSELGTGRQYF	TGTGCCAGCAGTGAACTAGGGACAGGTCGACAGTACTTC